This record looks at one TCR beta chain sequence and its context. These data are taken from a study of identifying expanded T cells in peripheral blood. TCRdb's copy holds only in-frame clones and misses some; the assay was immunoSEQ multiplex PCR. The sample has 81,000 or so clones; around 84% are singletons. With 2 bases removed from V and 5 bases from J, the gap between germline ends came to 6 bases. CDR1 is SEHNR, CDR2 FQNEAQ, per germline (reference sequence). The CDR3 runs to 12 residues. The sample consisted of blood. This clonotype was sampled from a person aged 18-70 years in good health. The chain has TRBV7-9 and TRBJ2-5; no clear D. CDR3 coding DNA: TGTGCCAGCAGCTTACGCTACGAGACCCAGTACTTC. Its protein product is CASSLRYETQYF.